These T cell receptor beta chains were read from a single sample in a study of T cell repertoires in cytomegalovirus infection. No antigen has been identified for these receptors. TCRdb called the reads again in MiXCR, with one record for every CDR3 protein. The sample holds approximately 140,000 distinct CDR3 sequences; roughly 25% are singletons and the top ten take around 32%. Sequencing was done on a sample of PBMCs, sequenced either directly or after in vitro stimulation (not recorded which). These receptor sequences come from a human donor in good health (CMV status not recorded). Some clones in this sample may be carry-over from other donors' samples. Each CDR3 is given with its conserved first and last residue. Fields, in order: CDR3 DNA, CDR3 protein, clone size, J gene, V gene, D gene. The D gene is left open where the match is weak. Clone sizes are given selectively: once, few, many, or a class where the clone is expanded.

TGTGCCAGCAGGACGGTTAGGGCCGGTGCCTACGAGCAGTACTTC	CASRTVRAGAYEQYF	once	TRBJ2-7	TRBV6-5	.
TGTGCCAGCAGCTTAGCGGACGCATTCTATGGCTACACCTTC	CASSLADAFYGYTF	many	TRBJ1-2	TRBV7-2	.
TGTGCCAGCAGCTTAGCGCGGGTCGGGGCTGAAGCTTTCTTT	CASSLARVGAEAFF	.	TRBJ1-1	TRBV7-6	.
TGTGCCAGCACTAGACAGGGGGCGTCTAGCACAGATACGCAGTATTTT	CASTRQGASSTDTQYF	few	TRBJ2-3	TRBV6-1	TRBD1
TGCAGTGCTAGAGAGACGCGCGGAGCGAACACCGGGGAGCTGTTTTTT	CSARETRGANTGELFF	many	TRBJ2-2	TRBV20-1	.
TGCAGTGCTAGTCGCCCGTTTGCGGGGAAGGGCGGCAATGAGCAGTTCTTC	CSASRPFAGKGGNEQFF	.	TRBJ2-1	TRBV20-1	.
TGTGCCAGCAGCTTAAAGCTTTGGGGCGGGAACACTGAAGCTTTCTTT	CASSLKLWGGNTEAFF	.	TRBJ1-1	TRBV11-3	.
TGTGCCAGCAGCTTGGGTCAGACAGCCCAGAGGGGCTACACCTTC	CASSLGQTAQRGYTF	many	TRBJ1-2	TRBV7-2	.
TGCAGTGCCCCGTCGGGACTAGATACGCAGTATTTT	CSAPSGLDTQYF	.	TRBJ2-3	TRBV20-1	.
TGCGCCAGCAGCCCCGGTCCCGGGCAAATAAATGGCTACACCTTC	CASSPGPGQINGYTF	.	TRBJ1-2	TRBV4-1	.
TGTGCCAGCCAAACCGGGACTAGCGGGGCCTACGAGCAGTACTTC	CASQTGTSGAYEQYF	few	TRBJ2-7	TRBV28	TRBD2
TGTGCCAGCAGTTCGCAGGGGGCTGGCTACACCTTC	CASSSQGAGYTF	.	TRBJ1-2	TRBV27	TRBD1
TGTGCCAGCAGTTTAAGCGGGCGTCGAGATACGCAGTATTTT	CASSLSGRRDTQYF	.	TRBJ2-3	TRBV28	.
TGTGCCACCCTAGGACTAGCGGGAGTCAATGAGCAGTTCTTC	CATLGLAGVNEQFF	many	TRBJ2-1	TRBV2	TRBD2
TGTGCCAGCAGCTTGGGGGCCTCCGGGGAGCTGTTTTTT	CASSLGASGELFF	many	TRBJ2-2	TRBV7-2	.
TGTGCCAGCAGTGCGTTGGTCCGGTCTGGCTACACCTTC	CASSALVRSGYTF	.	TRBJ1-2	TRBV6-2/TRBV6-3	.
TGTGCCAGCAGCTTAGCAGAGGCAGGGCTCACCGGGGAGCTGTTTTTT	CASSLAEAGLTGELFF	few	TRBJ2-2	TRBV7-6	.
TGTGCCAGCAGCTTAGCACCGGGGGGTGAGAACACTGAAGCTTTCTTT	CASSLAPGGENTEAFF	few	TRBJ1-1	TRBV11-1	.
TGTGCCAGCAGGCGCCCGGGACTAGCGGGAGATAATGAGCAGTTCTTC	CASRRPGLAGDNEQFF	.	TRBJ2-1	TRBV27	TRBD2
TGCGCCAGCGGTCAGGGGCACTCTGGAAACACCATATATTTT	CASGQGHSGNTIYF	.	TRBJ1-3	TRBV4-1	.
TGTGCCAGCTCCCACTTTAGAGGGAGTAGAGGCAATGAGCAGTTCTTC	CASSHFRGSRGNEQFF	few	TRBJ2-1	TRBV6-2/TRBV6-3	.
TGTGCCAGCACCCCAGTTGGAAACACCATATATTTT	CASTPVGNTIYF	.	TRBJ1-3	TRBV12-3/TRBV12-4	.
TGTGCCAGTAGTTCCTCAGGGATCTATGGCTACACCTTC	CASSSSGIYGYTF	.	TRBJ1-2	TRBV19	.
TGTGCCAGCAGCTTATGGGCGACAGATACGCAGTATTTT	CASSLWATDTQYF	.	TRBJ2-3	TRBV7-6	.
TGTGCCAGCAGCTTAACCAAGGCCCATGAGCAGTTCTTC	CASSLTKAHEQFF	few	TRBJ2-1	TRBV7-9	.
TGTGCCAGCAGCTTAGGGAACATAAATCTACCAACTAGCACAGATACGCAGTATTTT	CASSLGNINLPTSTDTQYF	many	TRBJ2-3	TRBV7-2	.
TGTGCCAGCACCCTTGTTGGGACAGCCTATGGCTACACCTTC	CASTLVGTAYGYTF	.	TRBJ1-2	TRBV5-4	TRBD1
TGTGCCAGCAGTGGTCCCTGGGGGACAGTTAACTATGGCTACACCTTC	CASSGPWGTVNYGYTF	.	TRBJ1-2	TRBV2	TRBD1
TGTGCCAGCAGTGATGGTCCGGGAGGGTTTGAGCAGTTCTTC	CASSDGPGGFEQFF	.	TRBJ2-1	TRBV6-4	TRBD2
TGTGCCAGCAGTCCCATAAACCTAGGCAATGAGCAGTTCTTC	CASSPINLGNEQFF	few	TRBJ2-1	TRBV6-5	.
TGTGCCAGCAGTTTATATCCGGGGGGGAATGGCGAGCAGTACTTC	CASSLYPGGNGEQYF	.	TRBJ2-7	TRBV27	TRBD2
TGTGCCAGCAGCCAGTTTGGGCAGCCCCAGCATTTT	CASSQFGQPQHF	once	TRBJ1-5	TRBV5-6	.
TGTGCCAGCGGCCGAACGACAGGGGGATCGGTGAACACTGAAGCTTTCTTT	CASGRTTGGSVNTEAFF	.	TRBJ1-1	TRBV12-3/TRBV12-4	TRBD1
TGTGCCAGCAGCTTAGATACGGGAGTGATTTATTTT	CASSLDTGVIYF	many	TRBJ1-3	TRBV7-2	.
TGTGCCCTTTATCGGGACAGGGTGAACACTGAAGCTTTCTTT	CALYRDRVNTEAFF	few	TRBJ1-1	TRBV10-3	TRBD1
TGTGCCAGTAGTCCGTGGACAGGGGGTCAGAGTCAGCCCCAGCATTTT	CASSPWTGGQSQPQHF	few	TRBJ1-5	TRBV19	TRBD1
TGTGCCAGCAGGCCTCTAGCGGGAGGGCGTTGGAGCACAGATACGCAGTATTTT	CASRPLAGGRWSTDTQYF	few	TRBJ2-3	TRBV5-6	TRBD2
TGTGCCAGCAGTTATGGGTTCCGCGGAGAGACCCAGTACTTC	CASSYGFRGETQYF	few	TRBJ2-5	TRBV6-1	.
TGTGCCAGCAGTGAACGGGCGGGAGGATTGAATGAGCAGTTCTTC	CASSERAGGLNEQFF	.	TRBJ2-1	TRBV2	TRBD2
TGCGCCAGCAGTCGGAGCGGGAACAATGAGCAGTTCTTC	CASSRSGNNEQFF	.	TRBJ2-1	TRBV10-1	TRBD2